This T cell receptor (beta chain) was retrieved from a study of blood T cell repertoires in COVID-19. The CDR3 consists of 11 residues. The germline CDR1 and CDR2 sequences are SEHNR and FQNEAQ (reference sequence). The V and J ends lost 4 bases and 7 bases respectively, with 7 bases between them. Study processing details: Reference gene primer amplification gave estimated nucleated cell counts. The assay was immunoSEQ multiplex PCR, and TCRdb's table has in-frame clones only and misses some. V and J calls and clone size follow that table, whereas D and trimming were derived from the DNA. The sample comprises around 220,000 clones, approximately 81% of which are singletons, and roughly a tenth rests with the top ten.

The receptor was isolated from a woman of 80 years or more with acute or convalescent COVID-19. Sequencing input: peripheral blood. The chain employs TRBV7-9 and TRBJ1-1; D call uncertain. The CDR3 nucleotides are TGTGCCAGCAGCTCAGGCAATGAAGCTTTCTTT. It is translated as CASSSGNEAFF.